Here is one TCR beta chain with its context. Its antigen is as yet unknown. This sample stems from a study of CD8 T cells in Susac syndrome. Study-wide results and limits: None of the CD4+ T cell repertoires in Susac syndrome showed clonal expansion.

Trimming left V 3 bases short and J 5 bases short, with 14 bases between. CDR3 length: 14 amino acids. Germline assignment: CDR1 SGDLS and CDR2 YYNGEE. A quantity of roughly 0.5 to 1 ug RNA underwent reverse transcription using random hexamers. TCRdb reprocessed the immunoSEQ multiplex PCR reads with MiXCR, giving one entry per CDR3 protein. The sample yields tens of thousands of distinct CDR3 sequences, roughly 94% seen once. The receptor was derived from a human donor with Susac syndrome. Input material: CD4+ T cells from PBMCs. The V call is TRBV9, the J call TRBJ1-1, with a tentative D call TRBD1 (6 bases). DNA for the CDR3: TGTGCCAGCAGCGGAGACCAGGGGTGGACTGAAGCTTTCTTT. Its translation is CASSGDQGWTEAFF.